This is a list of T cell receptor beta chains from one sample in a study of shared clonotypes between healthy human individuals. Sequencing was performed with immunoSEQ multiplex PCR; in TCRdb, only in-frame clones are kept and a portion is missing. The table shows 950,000 to 1,100,000 clones, with approximately 70% occurring only once. Specimen: memory CD4+ T cells sorted from blood. The receptor set was obtained from a man aged 18 to 29 in good health. CDR3s include the opening cysteine and the closing phenylalanine or tryptophan. D genes are given only for firm matches. Not every row has a clone size; where given, it reads once, few, many or a size class.

.	.	TRBV7-9	TRBJ2-7	TGTGCCAGCAGCTTATCGAACCCGCACGAGCAGTACTTC	CASSLSNPHEQYF
TRBD1	.	TRBV6-5	TRBJ1-2	TGTGCCAGCAGTTACTCGGACAGGAACTATGGCTACACCTTC	CASSYSDRNYGYTF
TRBD1	.	TRBV18	TRBJ2-3	TGTGCCAGCTCACCCGGACAGGGTGAGGTTTATACGCAGTATTTT	CASSPGQGEVYTQYF
TRBD1	.	TRBV2	TRBJ1-2	TGTGCCAGCAGTGAAGACAGGGGGGGAGGCTACACCTTC	CASSEDRGGGYTF
TRBD1	.	TRBV2	TRBJ2-1	TGTGCCAGCAGCCCCCGCCCAGGGGGTGAGTACAATGAGCAGTTCTTC	CASSPRPGGEYNEQFF
TRBD2	.	TRBV5-4	TRBJ2-2	TGTGCCAGCAGCCCCGCTCGACTAGCGGGAGGTGGCACCGGGGAGCTGTTTTTT	CASSPARLAGGGTGELFF
.	.	TRBV5-4	TRBJ2-3	TGTGCCAGCAGCTTGGTAGGTAGCGGCACAGATACGCAGTATTTT	CASSLVGSGTDTQYF
.	few	TRBV28	TRBJ1-6	TGTGCCAGCCGAGGCAGTGGTAATTCACCCCTCCACTTT	CASRGSGNSPLHF
TRBD1	few	TRBV10-3	TRBJ2-7	TGTGCCATCAGTGAGTCCGGGACAGGGTCCGACGAGCAGTACTTC	CAISESGTGSDEQYF
.	few	TRBV6-1	TRBJ2-7	TGTGCCAGCTTCAACCGGGGCGACTACGAGCAGTACTTC	CASFNRGDYEQYF
.	.	TRBV28	TRBJ1-2	TGTGCCAGCAGTTTATCATCCCCTGGGCTTGCAAGGCCAGGGTATGGCTACACCTTC	CASSLSSPGLARPGYGYTF
.	.	TRBV6-5	TRBJ2-3	TGTGCCAGCAGTAGGACACCGGGCCGCACAGATACGCAGTATTTT	CASSRTPGRTDTQYF
TRBD2	.	TRBV6-5	TRBJ2-5	TGTGCCAGCAGTCTGGGACTAGCGGTTTCAGAGACCCAGTACTTC	CASSLGLAVSETQYF
.	.	TRBV6-5	TRBJ2-1	TGTGCCAGCAGTTACATAGGATCCCCTTTGAATGAGCAGTTCTTC	CASSYIGSPLNEQFF
TRBD1	.	TRBV6-5	TRBJ1-4	TGTGCCAGCAGTTATGCAGGGGGGGGTGAAAAACTGTTTTTT	CASSYAGGGEKLFF
.	few	TRBV7-9	TRBJ2-7	TGTGCCAGCAGCCAGGGATTCTACGAGCAGTACTTC	CASSQGFYEQYF
TRBD1	.	TRBV29-1	TRBJ1-1	TGCAGCGTTGTTTTCGGGACAGGGCTACATGAAGCTTTCTTT	CSVVFGTGLHEAFF
TRBD1	once	TRBV14	TRBJ1-1	TGTGCCAGCAGCCAGTATATCCCCACAGGGGGCCGCAGTGCTGAAGCTTTCTTT	CASSQYIPTGGRSAEAFF
.	.	TRBV9	TRBJ2-1	TGTGCCAGCAGCGTAATCCAGGCAGGGAGAAATGAGCAGTTCTTC	CASSVIQAGRNEQFF
.	.	TRBV11-2	TRBJ2-6	TGTGCCAGCAGCTTAGGCCGGGCCTCTGGGGCCAACGTCCTGACTTTC	CASSLGRASGANVLTF
.	.	TRBV30	TRBJ2-3	TGTGCCTGGAGTAAACGACTCGCAGATACGCAGTATTTT	CAWSKRLADTQYF
TRBD2	.	TRBV7-9	TRBJ2-2	TGTGCCAGCAGCTCATGGACTAGCGGGAAGAACACCGGGGAGCTGTTTTTT	CASSSWTSGKNTGELFF
.	.	TRBV9	TRBJ2-3	TGTGCCAGCAGCGTAGCGTGGGTGGGCACAGATACGCAGTATTTT	CASSVAWVGTDTQYF
.	once	TRBV7-8	TRBJ2-2	TGTGCCAGCAGCACTACTTCCGGGGAGCTGTTTTTT	CASSTTSGELFF
.	.	TRBV4-3	TRBJ1-1	TGCGCCAGCAGCCAACAGGGGTTTTACACTGAAGCTTTCTTT	CASSQQGFYTEAFF
TRBD1	.	TRBV18	TRBJ1-2	TGTGCCAGCTCACGCGGGACAGTCGGCCGGTCGAACTATGGCTACACCTTC	CASSRGTVGRSNYGYTF
.	once	TRBV5-8	TRBJ2-2	TGTGCCAGCAGCTTATACGGGAGCGGGGAGCTGTTTTTT	CASSLYGSGELFF